Presented here are 31 T cell receptor beta chains from one specimen sequenced in a study of human T cells and chemical hapten exposure. TCRdb reanalysed the RACE reads using MiXCR and keeps one entry per CDR3 protein. The sample records about 400,000 distinct CDR3 sequences, around 6% being singletons. Time point reported: patch test 2, 6 weeks after DPC sensitization. The treatment: therapeutic diphenylcyclopropenone sensitization with weekly scalp DPC. The sample in question was whole blood, obtained in connection with sensitization to the hapten diphenylcyclopropenone (DPC). Every receptor here comes from a woman aged 18 to 35 with alopecia areata. Some clones in this sample may be carry-over from other donors' samples.

V gene TRBV28 combines with J gene TRBJ1-1; maybe TRBD1 (5 bases). V lost 1 base and J lost 6, with 15 bases in between. CDR1 is MDHEN, CDR2 SYDVKM, per germline. This CDR3 is built from 15 residues. The CDR3 here is CASSLSGQGRSEAFF. In nucleotides, the CDR3 is TGTGCCAGCAGTTTATCGGGGCAGGGAAGGTCTGAAGCTTTCTTT.

Only a few counts were recorded for this clonotype. The chain combines TRBV5-1 with TRBJ2-7; weak D call: TRBD1 (6 bases). V was clipped by 1 base and J by 0 bases, with 14 bases between them. The CDR3 is 16 amino acids. Germline values: CDR1 SGHRS, CDR2 YFSETQ. Here the CDR3 reads CASSLTLQGSSYEQYF. The CDR3 coding sequence is TGCGCCAGCAGCTTGACTCTCCAGGGGAGCTCCTACGAGCAGTACTTC.

The chain joins TRBV12-3 or TRBV12-4 to TRBJ2-2; D is undetermined. Trimming pared 10 bases from V and 2 bases from J, leaving 11 bases between. The CDR3 is 13 amino acids. The CDR3 nucleotides are TGTGCCACACGGGCAGGTAACACCGGGGAGCTGTTTTTT. This sequence encodes CATRAGNTGELFF.

This clonotype was counted at least ten times. V usage is TRBV20-1 and J usage is TRBJ2-1; D ambiguous. Trimming removed 8 bases from V and 0 bases from J, with 8 bases in between. CDR1 DFQATT and CDR2 SNEGSKA come from the germline V gene (reference sequence). This CDR3 is built from 12 residues. DNA of the CDR3: TGCAGTCCCGCTAGCTCCTACAATGAGCAGTTCTTC. This gives the protein CSPASSYNEQFF.

This clonotype was picked up many times. The V call is TRBV7-3, the J call TRBJ2-4, with 10 bases lining up with TRBD2. The germline V gene encodes CDR1 SGHTA and CDR2 FQGTGA. The CDR3 is 15 amino acids. V was pared by 2 bases and J by 5 bases, with 3 bases of the junction left unmatched. The chain's CDR3 is CASSLGLAGENIQYF. The CDR3 DNA sequence: TGTGCCAGCAGCTTAGGCCTAGCGGGAGAAAACATTCAGTACTTC.

V is TRBV6-2 or TRBV6-3 and J is TRBJ1-6; D is perhaps TRBD1 (6 bases). Germline lookup yields CDR1 MNHEY and CDR2 SVGEGT. The CDR3 contains 15 residues. V gave up 2 bases and J gave up 7 bases, with 12 bases separating them. CDR3 sequence: CASSYLGQPNSPLHF. The DNA for the CDR3 is TGTGCCAGCAGTTACCTGGGACAACCGAATTCACCCCTCCACTTT.

The chain couples TRBV3-1 to TRBJ2-1; TRBD2 matches at 12 bases. V lost 5 bases and J lost 9; bases outside the gene matches: 11. Germline-derived CDR1 and CDR2 are LGHDT and YNNKEL (reference sequence). The CDR3 spans 16 residues. The CDR3 loop is CASSRLAGVIHGEQFF. DNA of the CDR3: TGTGCCAGCAGCAGACTAGCGGGGGTCATTCACGGTGAGCAGTTCTTC.

This clonotype has ten or more counts. The chain employs TRBV4-1 and TRBJ1-4; possible D gene TRBD1, 5 bases. Looked up from germline, CDR1 is MGHRA and CDR2 is YSYEKL. With 1 base removed from V and 7 bases from J, the gap between germline ends came to 22 bases. This CDR3 spans 18 amino acids. The chain's CDR3 is CASSQVNMGLLQGEKLFF. CDR3 nucleotide sequence: TGCGCCAGCAGCCAAGTGAATATGGGGCTCCTACAAGGTGAAAAACTGTTTTTT.

This clonotype is medium-sized (0.01 to 0.1%). This chain joins TRBV6-6 and TRBJ2-7; D may be TRBD1 (6 bases). Deletions cut 0 bases from V and 6 bases from J, with 12 bases between. This CDR3 is 14 amino acids long. Germline V CDR1 and CDR2: MNHNY, SVGAGI (reference sequence). The CDR3: CASSYSTGRGEQYF. DNA for the CDR3: TGTGCCAGCAGTTACTCGACGGGCAGGGGCGAGCAGTACTTC.

In its sample, this clonotype was seen many times. The genes are TRBV7-9 and TRBJ1-1; D is unresolved. Looked up from germline, CDR1 is SEHNR and CDR2 is FQNEAQ (reference sequence). This CDR3 is built from 16 residues. V lost 4 bases and J lost 0, with 15 bases in between. The CDR3 DNA is TGTGCCAGCAGCTCTCGCCTGATGCAGATGAACACTGAAGCTTTCTTT. Translated, it gives CASSSRLMQMNTEAFF.

In its sample, this clonotype was seen many times. The CDR3 spells CASSQGARLHATNEKLFF. The CDR3 DNA follows: TGCGCCAGCAGCCAAGGGGCTCGGTTACACGCAACTAATGAAAAACTGTTTTTT. The chain couples TRBV4-3 to TRBJ1-4; D uncertain. CDR3 size: 18 residues. Germline V gene data show CDR1 as LGHNA and CDR2 as YSLEER. V was clipped by 1 base and J by 0 bases, with 15 bases between them.

This clonotype was detected a few times. The rearrangement uses TRBV24-1 and TRBJ2-3; 12 nucleotides line up with TRBD1. CDR1 and CDR2 from the germline V gene are KGHDR and SFDVKD. The CDR3 length is 17 residues. J gave up 6 bases and V 5 bases, and 11 bases lay outside the gene matches. The CDR3 spells CATSGKVGTGGSDTQYF. The CDR3 bases are TGTGCCACCAGTGGTAAGGTCGGGACAGGGGGCTCGGATACGCAGTATTTT.

Ten or more counts support this clonotype. The chain is built from TRBV7-6 and TRBJ1-1; tentatively, D is TRBD1 (5 bases). Trimming took off 5 bases at V and 3 bases at J, with 10 bases between the two ends. This CDR3 has 13 amino acids. CDR1 is SGHVS, CDR2 FNYEAQ, per germline. The CDR3 region is CASSQGRDTEAFF. Here the CDR3 DNA reads TGTGCCAGCAGCCAGGGACGGGACACTGAAGCTTTCTTT.

The V gene is TRBV11-2, the J gene TRBJ2-3, with TRBD2 matching 11 bases. The CDR3 has 17 residues. Germline values: CDR1 SGHAT, CDR2 FQNNGV. V gave up 2 bases and J gave up 4 bases; unmatched junction bases: 8. In nucleotides, the CDR3 is TGTGCCAGCAGCTTAATGGCTAGCGGGGGGACCCCAGATACGCAGTATTTT. This sequence encodes CASSLMASGGTPDTQYF.

The chain is built from TRBV6-2 or TRBV6-3 and TRBJ1-6; no reliable D call. The length of the CDR3 is 13 residues. V was clipped by 0 bases and J by 11 bases, with 8 bases between them. In germline, CDR1 is MNHEY, CDR2 SVGEGT. As DNA, the CDR3 is TGTGCCAGCAGTTACTCCCGGACGGCACCCCTCCACTTT. Amino acid sequence: CASSYSRTAPLHF.

This clonotype was counted ten times or more. The J gene is TRBJ1-4, the V gene TRBV9; a weak D match, TRBD1 (5 bases). CDR1 and CDR2 (germline): SGDLS, YYNGEE. The CDR3 sequence is 15 residues long. Trimming removed 3 bases at V and 3 bases at J, with 12 bases between. CDR3 bases: TGTGCCAGCAGCGGGGACGGACGGTCTAATGAAAAACTGTTTTTT. It codes for CASSGDGRSNEKLFF.

In DNA, the CDR3 is TGTGCCAGCAGCGTTAGGACAGGGGGCGGTACAGATACGCAGTATTTT. This gives the protein CASSVRTGGGTDTQYF. The gene calls are TRBV6-1 and TRBJ2-3; 11 bases are shared with TRBD1. V lost 6 bases and J lost 3; bases outside the gene matches: 8. This CDR3 region has 16 residues. Looked up from germline, CDR1 is MNHNS and CDR2 is SASEGT.

At least ten counts were recorded for this clonotype. This chain connects TRBV10-3 to TRBJ2-7; weak D call: TRBD1 (7 bases). This CDR3 is built from 14 residues. Germline lookup yields CDR1 ENHRY and CDR2 SYGVKD. V was cut by 7 bases and J by 5 bases, with 18 bases left in between. This CDR3 is CAITKDRDFHEQYF. For the CDR3, the DNA is TGTGCCATCACAAAAGACAGGGACTTCCACGAGCAGTACTTC.

This clonotype was counted between two and nine times. J is TRBJ1-5 and V is TRBV28, with D possibly matching TRBD1 (6 bases). CDR1 MDHEN and CDR2 SYDVKM come from the germline V gene. This CDR3 is 14 amino acids long. V was clipped by 7 bases and J by 3 bases, with 13 bases between them. CDR3 residues: CASTWTANNQPQHF. For the CDR3, the DNA is TGTGCCAGCACATGGACAGCTAACAATCAGCCCCAGCATTTT.

This clonotype was seen ten or more times. The chain is built from TRBV5-1 and TRBJ1-1, with no clear D. Germline V lookup: CDR1 SGHRS, CDR2 YFSETQ. V was trimmed by 7 bases and J by 5 bases, leaving 15 bases between them. CDR3 length: 13 residues. CDR3 sequence reads: CASAQMVRTEAFF. The CDR3 DNA reads as TGCGCCAGCGCCCAAATGGTTAGGACTGAAGCTTTCTTT.

This clonotype was detected only a few times. The chain is built from TRBV7-2 and TRBJ2-3; D is possibly TRBD1 (5 bases). Germline lookup yields CDR1 SGHTA and CDR2 FQGNSA. The CDR3 spans 14 residues. The germline V and J ends were trimmed by 5 bases and 1 base, with 10 bases remaining between them. In DNA form, the CDR3 reads TGTGCCAGCAGCGCGGACACCGGCACAGATACGCAGTATTTT. Translation: CASSADTGTDTQYF.

The chain has TRBV6-5 and TRBJ1-6; a weak D match, TRBD1 (5 bases). The CDR3 runs 12 residues. Per germline, CDR1 MNHEY and CDR2 SVGAGI. V was cut by 7 bases and J by 7 bases, with 8 bases left in between. CDR3 protein: CASMGGNSPLHF. The CDR3, as DNA: TGTGCCAGCATGGGGGGAAATTCACCCCTCCACTTT.

There are many counts of this clonotype. The CDR3 here is CASSYSNPGQGTPDTQYF. The DNA for the CDR3 is TGTGCCAGCAGTTACTCGAATCCGGGACAAGGCACCCCAGATACGCAGTATTTT. The chain has TRBV6-5 and TRBJ2-3; D may be TRBD1 (6 bases). Germline CDR1 MNHEY, CDR2 SVGAGI. This CDR3 has 18 amino acids. Between the trimmed V and J ends, which lost 0 bases and 4 bases, there was a span of 20 bases.

This clonotype was detected only a few times. The genes are TRBV6-5 and TRBJ1-6; a possible D gene is TRBD1 (5 bases). The CDR3 loop spans 14 amino acids. Trimming removed 2 bases at V and 10 bases at J, with 12 bases between. Germline-derived CDR1 and CDR2 are MNHEY and SVGAGI. CDR3 protein: CASSYGGKGSPLHF. CDR3 nucleotides: TGTGCCAGCAGTTACGGGGGGAAAGGGTCACCCCTCCACTTT.

This clonotype was counted only a few times. This chain uses TRBV12-3 or TRBV12-4 with TRBJ1-2; 11 nucleotides match TRBD1. The CDR3 has 15 amino acids. Losses at the gene ends were 5 bases for V and 1 base for J; bases not matched to a gene: 3. In DNA form, the CDR3 reads TGTGCCAGCAGTGGGGGACAGGGGGTTAACTATGGCTACACCTTC. This encodes CASSGGQGVNYGYTF.

This clonotype was observed at least ten times. The chain uses TRBV14 and TRBJ2-1; D gene uncertain. With 1 base removed from V and 9 bases from J, the gap between germline ends came to 7 bases. The CDR3 is 12 amino acids. Looked up from germline, CDR1 is SGHDN and CDR2 is FVKESK. CDR3 protein: CASSQVGAEQFF. CDR3 in DNA: TGTGCCAGCAGCCAAGTAGGTGCTGAGCAGTTCTTC.

This clonotype was found many times. The rearrangement links TRBV28 to TRBJ2-3; D call uncertain. Trimming removed 5 bases from V and 2 bases from J, with 8 bases in between. The germline V gene encodes CDR1 MDHEN and CDR2 SYDVKM. The CDR3 runs 13 residues. This chain's CDR3 is CASSTPNTDTQYF. The CDR3 nucleotides are TGTGCCAGCAGTACCCCGAACACAGATACGCAGTATTTT. The complete variable domain, with remaining parts taken from reference TRBV28 and TRBJ2-3, reads DVKVTQSSRYLVKRTGEKVFLECVQDMDHENMFWYRQDPGLGLRLIYFSYDVKMKEKGDIPEGYSVSREKKERFSLILESASTNQTSMYLCASSTPNTDTQYFGPGTRLTVL.

This clonotype was observed at least ten times. This chain joins TRBV6-1 and TRBJ2-7; 9 nucleotides agree with TRBD1. Germline V lookup: CDR1 MNHNS, CDR2 SASEGT. The V segment lost 1 base and the J segment 5 bases; nucleotides outside the gene matches: 9. This CDR3 is 16 amino acids long. For the CDR3, the DNA is TGTGCCAGCAGTGAAGAAGAGGGACAGGGATCCCACGAGCAGTACTTC. Its translation is CASSEEEGQGSHEQYF.

This clonotype was observed many times. The V and J genes are TRBV5-1 and TRBJ1-2; D remains unclear. Germline CDR1 reads SGHRS; CDR2 reads YFSETQ. This CDR3 has 14 amino acids. Trimming shortened V by 0 bases and J by 1 base, and 7 bases separated the two germline ends. The CDR3 nucleotides read TGCGCCAGCAGCTTGGGCGTAGTTAACTATGGCTACACCTTC. Translated, it gives CASSLGVVNYGYTF.

In this sample, this clonotype turned up a few times. The V gene is TRBV12-3 or TRBV12-4, the J gene TRBJ1-5; a possible D gene is TRBD1 (6 bases). Between the trimmed V and J ends, which lost 7 bases and 7 bases, there was a span of 14 bases. This CDR3 spans 13 amino acids. CDR3 coding DNA: TGTGCCAGCAAGGTCGGGGGGGCACAGCCCCAGCATTTT. This encodes CASKVGGAQPQHF.

This clonotype has a handful of counts. The chain has TRBV2 and TRBJ2-5; no firm D call. This CDR3 comprises 15 residues. Looked up from germline, CDR1 is SNHLY and CDR2 is FYNNEI. The germline V and J ends were trimmed by 6 bases and 0 bases, with 14 bases remaining between them. CDR3 DNA: TGTGCCAGCAGCGCACCGACTGAGGACCAAGAGACCCAGTACTTC. It encodes CASSAPTEDQETQYF.